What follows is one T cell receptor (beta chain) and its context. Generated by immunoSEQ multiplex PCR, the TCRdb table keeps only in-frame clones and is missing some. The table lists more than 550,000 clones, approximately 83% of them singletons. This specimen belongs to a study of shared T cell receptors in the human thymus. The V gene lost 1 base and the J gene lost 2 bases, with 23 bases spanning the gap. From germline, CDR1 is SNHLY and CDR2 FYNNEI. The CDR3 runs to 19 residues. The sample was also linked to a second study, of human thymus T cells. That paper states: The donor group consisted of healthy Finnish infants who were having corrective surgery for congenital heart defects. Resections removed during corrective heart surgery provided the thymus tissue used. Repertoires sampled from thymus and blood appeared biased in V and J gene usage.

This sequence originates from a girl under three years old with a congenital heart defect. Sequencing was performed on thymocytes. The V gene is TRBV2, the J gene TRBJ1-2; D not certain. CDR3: CASSEEGDSIRTTNYGYTF. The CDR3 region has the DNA TGTGCCAGCAGTGAAGAAGGAGACTCAATAAGAACTACCAACTATGGCTACACCTTC. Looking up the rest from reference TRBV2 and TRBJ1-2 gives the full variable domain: EPEVTQTPSHQVTQMGQEVILRCVPISNHLYFYWYRQILGQKVEFLVSFYNNEISEKSEIFDDQFSVERPDGSNFTLKIRSTKLEDSAMYFCASSEEGDSIRTTNYGYTFGSGTRLTVV.